This record looks at one T cell receptor beta chain sequence and its context. Its antigen is still unknown. There are no base qualities to consult, and no much larger clone falls within one base. V is cut by 1 base and J by 6 bases, and the space between the germline ends is 10 bases. The germline V gene sets CDR1 to LGHNA and CDR2 to YNFKEQ. The CDR3 measures 14 amino acids from cysteine to phenylalanine. CDR3 DNA only is kept here, 42 bases in frame from base 1. TCRbeta CDR3 regions were amplified from genomic DNA using the immunoSEQ Assay, a bias-controlled multiplex PCR. As for the original processing: The number of nucleated cells in each sample was estimated by amplification of reference gene primers within the assay. Sequence reads were collapsed and filtered to measure the absolute abundance of every unique TCRbeta CDR3 rearrangement. For each sample, productive Simpson clonality was calculated as the square root of Simpson's diversity index over productive rearrangements. Not all clones reach the TCRdb copy of this immuneACCESS table, which keeps in-frame sequences only. Checked studies attribute under half of the gap to unresolved V genes and leave the rest unexplained. The V and J calls and the clone size are those of that table, but D and trimming were determined from the DNA. A total of about 240,000 clones appear in this sample, roughly nine tenths of them only once. The ten largest clones represent 6.2% of the sample.

This specimen comes from a study of blood T cell repertoires in COVID-19 (dated by TCRdb to 2018 to 2020). With regard to the full study: Samples covering the acute and convalescent phases of COVID-19 were provided by collaborators in the United States, Italy and Spain. Deeply sampled blood TCRbeta repertoires from subjects exposed to, actively infected with, or recovered from COVID-19 were included in the dataset. The samples were drawn from the first 160 participants of the ongoing ImmuneRACE study and from 1,254 subjects provided by 6 global collaborators. A de-identified subject ID, COVID-19 status, age in years and sex were almost always included in the sample metadata. The material from the prospective study consisted of cDNA or gDNA derived from T cells, B-cell-depleted T cells, or PBMCs. The repertoires were released in a freely available public database intended as a resource for research on the immune response to SARS-CoV-2. Where available, HLA class I and class II types were taken from metadata supplied by the sample provider and were not determined by assay-based typing.

General study outcomes and caveats: The quantity of clinical and demographic metadata differed by source and by participant and was supplied without curation.

Whole blood was collected in K2EDTA tubes by collaborating institutions according to the institutions' own protocols. For TCRbeta analysis, collaborator samples were shipped as frozen whole blood, as isolated PBMCs, or as DNA extracted from either sample type. The V gene is TRBV4-2 and the J gene is TRBJ1-3; the D segment cannot be called with confidence. The material sequenced was peripheral blood. The source is a man aged 60 to 75 with acute or convalescent COVID-19. The DNA is TGTGCCAGCAGCCAAGTAACTCCCTCAAACACCATATATTTT. Its protein product is CASSQVTPSNTIYF.